A single sample is the source of the 9 T cell receptor beta chains below, sequenced in a study of cytomegalovirus exposure and HLA in healthy donors. PCR primers comprised 60 Vbeta and 13 Jbeta primers. Assay: immunoSEQ multiplex PCR; the TCRdb copy retains only in-frame clones and omits some. The data hold fewer than 200,000 clones, with around four fifths observed a single time. What was sequenced was PBMCs. The receptors derive from a man aged 45-60 years in good health and CMV-seronegative.

V usage is TRBV5-1 and J usage is TRBJ2-5; TRBD2 might be the D (6 bases). V was clipped by 5 bases and J by 2 bases, with 13 bases between them. Germline-derived CDR1 and CDR2 are SGHRS and YFSETQ. The CDR3 has 14 amino acids. For the CDR3, the DNA is TGCGCCAGCAGTTTAGCGGCCGATCAAGAGACCCAGTACTTC. This gives the protein CASSLAADQETQYF. Complete variable domain (other parts from reference TRBV5-1 and TRBJ2-5): KAGVTQTPRYLIKTRGQQVTLSCSPISGHRSVSWYQQTPGQGLQFLFEYFSETQRNKGNFPGRFSGRQFSNSRSEMNVSTLELGDSALYLCASSLAADQETQYFGPGTRLLVL.

V and J are TRBV28 and TRBJ1-2; TRBD1 aligns across 10 bases. Germline CDR1 MDHEN, CDR2 SYDVKM. The CDR3 runs 15 residues. V lost 3 bases and J lost 4; bases outside the gene matches: 5. The CDR3 DNA sequence: TGTGCCAGCAGTTTCGGACAGGGGGGCTTCTATGGCTACACCTTC. It translates to CASSFGQGGFYGYTF.

The chain carries TRBV11-2 and TRBJ2-3; 11 positions match TRBD2. V gave up 4 bases and J gave up 8 bases; unmatched junction bases: 5. The CDR3 consists of 14 residues. Germline V gives CDR1 SGHAT, CDR2 FQNNGV. The CDR3 DNA sequence: TGTGCCAGCAGCTCACTAGCGGGAGTTTTTACGCAGTATTTT. Amino acid sequence: CASSSLAGVFTQYF. Drawing the rest from reference TRBV11-2 and TRBJ2-3, the complete variable domain is EAGVAQSPRYKIIEKRQSVAFWCNPISGHATLYWYQQILGQGPKLLIQFQNNGVVDDSQLPKDRFSAERLKGVDSTLKIQPAKLEDSAVYLCASSSLAGVFTQYFGPGTRLTVL.

For the CDR3, the DNA is TGTGCCAGCAGCTTGAGGTCAACAGGCCCATCGCCCCAGCATTTT. Its protein is CASSLRSTGPSPQHF. The V gene is TRBV5-8, the J gene TRBJ1-5; a weak D match, TRBD1 (5 bases). The CDR3 has 15 residues. Germline CDR1 reads SGHTS; CDR2 reads YDEGEE. V lost 1 base, J lost 9 bases, and 17 bases lay in between.

The V gene is TRBV5-6, the J gene TRBJ1-6, with D perhaps matching TRBD1 (5 bases). The germline CDR1 and CDR2 sequences are SGHDT and YYEEEE. The V and J ends lost 1 base and 3 bases respectively, with 5 bases between them. CDR3 length: 14 amino acids. The CDR3 nucleotides read TGTGCCAGCAGCTTGCAGGGCTATAATTCACCCCTCCACTTT. Translating it yields CASSLQGYNSPLHF.

The rearrangement links TRBV19 to TRBJ1-2; tentatively, D is TRBD1 (6 bases). This CDR3 is 15 amino acids long. Between the trimmed V and J ends, which lost 5 bases and 6 bases, there was a span of 19 bases. Germline V gene lookup returns CDR1 LNHDA and CDR2 SQIVND (reference sequence). Here the CDR3 DNA reads TGTGCCAGTAGTCTTATTACAGGGAGTATACATGGCTACACCTTC. It codes for CASSLITGSIHGYTF.

The chain combines TRBV19 with TRBJ2-1; 7 nucleotides match TRBD1. CDR3 length: 13 residues. The junction had 5 bases not matched to a gene; V was cut back by 8 bases and J by 4 bases. Per germline, CDR1 LNHDA and CDR2 SQIVND (reference sequence). The CDR3 protein is CASADRRYNEQFF. CDR3 nucleotides: TGTGCCAGTGCGGACAGGAGATACAATGAGCAGTTCTTC. Filled out from reference TRBV19 and TRBJ2-1, the complete variable domain reads DGGITQSPKYLFRKEGQNVTLSCEQNLNHDAMYWYRQDPGQGLRLIYYSQIVNDFQKGDIAEGYSVSREKKESFPLTVTSAQKNPTAFYLCASADRRYNEQFFGPGTRLTVL.

The V call is TRBV28, the J call TRBJ1-2; 8 bases are shared with TRBD1. This CDR3 is 15 amino acids long. Per the germline V gene, CDR1 is MDHEN and CDR2 is SYDVKM. The junction had 12 bases not matched to a gene; V was cut back by 8 bases and J by 4 bases. CDR3 coding DNA: TGTGCCAGCGCCTTCTGGGTGGACAGGGCCTATGGCTACACCTTC. This translates into CASAFWVDRAYGYTF.

This clone has a single count. At one end the junction does not follow the germline gene, possibly because of a read error. This rearrangement joins TRBV6-1 to TRBJ2-3; 10 bases are shared with TRBD2. CDR1 MNHNS and CDR2 SASEGT come from the germline V gene. There are 15 residues in the CDR3. CDR3 residues: CASRRTSGETDTRYF. The DNA for the CDR3 is TGTGCCAGCAGGAGAACTAGCGGGGAGACAGATACGCGGTATTTT.